The 23 T cell receptor beta chains below all came from one sample that was sequenced in a study of cytomegalovirus exposure and HLA in healthy donors (dated by TCRdb to the late 2010s). The method was the immunoSEQ multiplex PCR assay. A mixture of 60 forward primers for TCR Vbeta segments and 13 reverse primers for TCR Jbeta segments was used in the multiplex PCR. Sourced from immuneACCESS, this table was stored by TCRdb with only in-frame sequences that have V and J called. A share of the clones is absent; for the studies checked, an unresolved V gene accounts for under half, and the remainder has no known explanation. The sample table includes about 150,000 clones. Jointly, the top ten make up around 1.5% of the sample. Sequenced input: PBMCs. The receptors stem from a woman between 45 and 65 years old in good health and CMV-seronegative.

This sequence joins TRBV27 and TRBJ1-2; TRBD1 matches at 7 bases. Germline lookup yields CDR1 MNHEY and CDR2 SMNVEV (reference sequence). The CDR3 totals 15 residues. Trimming cost V 2 bases and J 6 bases; bases outside gene matches: 9. The CDR3 coding sequence is TGTGCCAGCAGTTTAGCGGCAGGGGGGCGCAATGGCTACACCTTC. Its translation: CASSLAAGGRNGYTF.

The CDR3 nucleotides are TGTGCCAGCAGCTTAGTGTCGGGAGTTGCTTACGAGCAGTACTTC. This sequence encodes CASSLVSGVAYEQYF. This chain connects TRBV7-2 to TRBJ2-7; D is possibly TRBD2 (6 bases). The CDR3 has 15 residues. Looked up from germline, CDR1 is SGHTA and CDR2 is FQGNSA. V shed 1 base and J shed 4 bases, with 14 bases lying between them.

The rearrangement links TRBV4-1 to TRBJ2-3; TRBD2 agrees at 9 bases. V trimming: 4 bases; J trimming: 3 bases; junction bases outside the gene matches: 8. Germline CDR1 is MGHRA and CDR2 is YSYEKL. The CDR3 is made up of 16 amino acids. CDR3 residues: CASSRSGTSLTDTQYF. CDR3 bases: TGCGCCAGCAGCCGCTCCGGGACTAGCCTGACAGATACGCAGTATTTT.

The chain links TRBV5-1 to TRBJ2-2; 10 bases match TRBD2. Germline V gene sequence: CDR1 SGHRS, CDR2 YFSETQ. The CDR3 covers 16 residues. V was pared by 3 bases and J by 3 bases, with 5 bases of the junction left unmatched. Written as DNA, the CDR3 is TGCGCCAGCAGCTCGGAAGCGGGAGGGGACACCGGGGAGCTGTTTTTT. Its protein is CASSSEAGGDTGELFF. Full variable domain (outside the CDR3, taken from reference TRBV5-1 and TRBJ2-2): KAGVTQTPRYLIKTRGQQVTLSCSPISGHRSVSWYQQTPGQGLQFLFEYFSETQRNKGNFPGRFSGRQFSNSRSEMNVSTLELGDSALYLCASSSEAGGDTGELFFGEGSRLTVL.

The CDR3 protein is CASSLDRRSTDTQYF. The CDR3 nucleotides read TGTGCCAGCAGCTTGGACAGGCGAAGCACAGATACGCAGTATTTT. The chain carries TRBV7-2 and TRBJ2-3; 7 nucleotides line up with TRBD1. Germline V gives CDR1 SGHTA, CDR2 FQGNSA. The CDR3 totals 15 residues. V lost 3 bases and J lost 0; bases outside the gene matches: 3.

The chain recombines TRBV5-5 with TRBJ2-7; 8 positions agree with TRBD2. J lost 3 bases, V lost 2 bases, and 22 bases had no gene match. Germline V gives CDR1 SGHKS, CDR2 YYEKEE (reference sequence). This CDR3 has 20 amino acids. CDR3 region: CASSFPFRGGKRELDYEQYF. The CDR3 DNA reads as TGTGCCAGCAGCTTCCCCTTCAGGGGCGGAAAGCGGGAGTTGGACTACGAGCAGTACTTC.

This chain uses TRBV6-1 with TRBJ1-2, with 7 bases fitting TRBD1. From germline, CDR1 is MNHNS and CDR2 SASEGT. Unmatched junction bases numbered 16, after V lost 11 bases and J lost 7 bases. The CDR3 extends over 14 amino acids. The CDR3 region has the DNA TGTGCCGGCCTACAGACAGGGAAGCTCTCTGGCTACACCTTC. It yields the protein CAGLQTGKLSGYTF.

This chain uses TRBV4-1 with TRBJ2-1; D perhaps matches TRBD1 (5 bases). The CDR3 totals 13 residues. Germline V gene sequence: CDR1 MGHRA, CDR2 YSYEKL. V was trimmed by 1 base and J by 4 bases, leaving 5 bases between them. In DNA, the CDR3 is TGCGCCAGCAGCCAAGGACAGTACAATGAGCAGTTCTTC. Translating gives CASSQGQYNEQFF.

The gene calls are TRBV25-1 and TRBJ2-7, with 9 bases aligning to TRBD1. Germline V gene lookup returns CDR1 MGHDK and CDR2 SYGVNS. This CDR3 is built from 15 residues. V shed 7 bases, J shed 6 bases, and the junction held 13 bases outside the gene matches. CDR3: CASMQGTGLSGEQYF. CDR3 DNA sequence: TGTGCCAGCATGCAGGGGACAGGGCTTTCTGGCGAGCAGTACTTC.

Comment on this clone: This same CDR3 is encoded by further DNA sequences in the sample. This chain joins TRBV18 and TRBJ2-7; no definite D call. The CDR3 runs 14 residues. Trimming removed 6 bases from V and 1 base from J, with 13 bases in between. In germline, CDR1 is KGHSH, CDR2 LQKENI. This CDR3 reads CASSLQANSYEQYF. The CDR3 DNA reads as TGTGCCAGCTCCCTCCAGGCAAATTCCTACGAGCAGTACTTC. The full variable domain, completed using reference TRBV18 and TRBJ2-7, is NAGVMQNPRHLVRRRGQEARLRCSPMKGHSHVYWYRQLPEEGLKFMVYLQKENIIDESGMPKERFSAEFPKEGPSILRIQQVVRGDSAAYFCASSLQANSYEQYFGPGTRLTVT.

The chain joins TRBV4-1 to TRBJ2-3; 7 nucleotides align to TRBD1. The trim removed 4 bases at V and 4 bases at J, leaving 5 bases unmatched. Germline V gives CDR1 MGHRA, CDR2 YSYEKL. This CDR3 comprises 14 residues. The CDR3 sequence is CASSLEGGADTQYF. The CDR3 region has the DNA TGCGCCAGCAGCCTAGAAGGGGGCGCAGATACGCAGTATTTT.

The chain employs TRBV4-2 and TRBJ2-1, with 11 positions matching TRBD2. The CDR3 extends over 16 amino acids. Trimming removed 3 bases from V and 7 bases from J; junction bases left unmatched: 8. The germline gives CDR1 LGHNA, CDR2 YNFKEQ. The CDR3 DNA follows: TGTGCCAGCAGCCACCTTACTAGCGGGAGTAGGAATGAGCAGTTCTTC. Its translation is CASSHLTSGSRNEQFF.

In regard to this clone: This sample also contains other DNA sequences that code for the same CDR3. J is TRBJ2-1 and V is TRBV5-1; TRBD1 matches 8 bases. Trimming took 3 bases from V and 4 from J; bases not matched to a gene: 3. Germline V gene data show CDR1 as SGHRS and CDR2 as YFSETQ. This CDR3 contains 14 residues. CDR3 nucleotide sequence: TGCGCCAGCAGCTGGAGGGACAGGTACAATGAGCAGTTCTTC. This codes for CASSWRDRYNEQFF.

The CDR3 sequence is CASIRLAGGSSGANVLTF. CDR3 nucleotides: TGTGCCAGTATCCGACTAGCGGGGGGATCCTCTGGGGCCAACGTCCTGACTTTC. The J gene is TRBJ2-6, the V gene TRBV19; 13 bases line up with TRBD2. Germline CDR1 is LNHDA and CDR2 is SQIVND (reference sequence). This CDR3 region has 18 residues. Trimming at V came to 7 bases and at J to 0 bases, leaving 6 bases not matched to a gene.

The chain combines TRBV4-2 with TRBJ1-3; D call uncertain. The CDR3 totals 16 residues. Looked up from germline, CDR1 is LGHNA and CDR2 is YNFKEQ. V lost 0 bases and J 0 bases, leaving 9 bases between the germline ends. CDR3 in DNA: TGTGCCAGCAGCCAAGATGAGGCAGACTCTGGAAACACCATATATTTT. Amino acid sequence: CASSQDEADSGNTIYF.

The chain couples TRBV10-3 to TRBJ2-1, with 12 bases that match TRBD2. This CDR3 spans 16 amino acids. CDR1 is ENHRY, CDR2 SYGVKD, per germline. V was clipped by 6 bases and J by 3 bases; unmatched bases: 6. The CDR3 bases are TGTGCCATCAGGACTGGACTAGCGGGACTCTACAATGAGCAGTTCTTC. Amino acids: CAIRTGLAGLYNEQFF.

This chain connects TRBV18 to TRBJ2-3; D remains ambiguous. V lost 0 bases and J lost 1, with 11 bases in between. The CDR3 spans 16 residues. In germline, CDR1 is KGHSH, CDR2 LQKENI. CDR3 nucleotides: TGTGCCAGCTCACCACCGGCCGTGGCCCGCACAGATACGCAGTATTTT. Its translation: CASSPPAVARTDTQYF.

The rearrangement joins TRBV9 to TRBJ2-5; 7 nucleotides match TRBD2. The CDR3 spans 13 residues. From germline, CDR1 is SGDLS and CDR2 YYNGEE. With V trimmed by 4 bases and J by 5 bases, 5 bases remained unmatched. CDR3: CASSSSGPETQYF. CDR3 DNA sequence: TGTGCCAGCAGCTCTAGCGGCCCGGAGACCCAGTACTTC.

J is TRBJ2-7 and V is TRBV4-1; TRBD1 matches at 9 bases. Unmatched junction bases numbered 6, after V lost 3 bases and J lost 3 bases. Looked up from germline, CDR1 is MGHRA and CDR2 is YSYEKL. This CDR3 is built from 15 residues. CDR3 in amino acids: CASSQPRDRVYEQYF. The CDR3 DNA reads TGCGCCAGCAGCCAGCCCCGGGACAGGGTCTACGAGCAGTACTTC.

CDR3 loop: CARDRGNTGELFF. Written as DNA, the CDR3 is TGTGCCAGGGACAGGGGAAACACCGGGGAGCTGTTTTTT. The chain recombines TRBV2 with TRBJ2-2; 9 nucleotides line up with TRBD1. The germline gives CDR1 SNHLY, CDR2 FYNNEI. This CDR3 is built from 13 residues. After removal of 9 bases from V and 2 bases from J, the junction contained 1 base not matched to a gene.

The J gene is TRBJ2-2, the V gene TRBV10-3, with a weak D call TRBD2 (6 bases). CDR3 length: 13 amino acids. CDR1 and CDR2 (germline): ENHRY, SYGVKD. Trimming stripped 3 bases from V and 7 bases from J, with 9 bases between. The CDR3 here is CAISETGVGELFF. CDR3 nucleotides: TGTGCCATCAGTGAAACGGGGGTCGGGGAGCTGTTTTTT.

The V gene is TRBV18, the J gene TRBJ1-1; tentative D call: TRBD1 (6 bases). This CDR3 region has 16 residues. Germline V gives CDR1 KGHSH, CDR2 LQKENI. The V end was cut by 1 base, the J end by 4 bases, with 16 bases between. The CDR3 sequence: CASSPQRGVGATEAFF. The CDR3 region has the DNA TGTGCCAGCTCACCACAACGGGGGGTGGGGGCCACTGAAGCTTTCTTT.

The rearrangement links TRBV10-1 to TRBJ1-5, with unresolved D. CDR1 and CDR2 (germline): WNHNN, SYGVQD (reference sequence). Trimming took off 7 bases at V and 2 bases at J, with 12 bases between the two ends. The CDR3 runs to 14 residues. CDR3 in amino acids: CASTGKRGNQPQHF. CDR3 coding DNA: TGCGCCAGCACCGGTAAGAGGGGCAATCAGCCCCAGCATTTT.